Below, 13 T cell receptor beta chains from the same sample are listed, as sequenced in a study of cytomegalovirus exposure and HLA in healthy donors. Researchers ran the PCR with 60 Vbeta and 13 Jbeta primers. The repertoire was sequenced with immunoSEQ multiplex PCR; TCRdb's copy has only in-frame clones and lacks some. The table shows around 130,000 clones, with approximately 80% occurring only once. Sequenced sample: PBMCs. These receptors all stem from a woman in her thirties or forties in good health and CMV-seronegative.

This clone was found a few times. The rearrangement uses TRBV6-6 and TRBJ1-5; a possible D gene is TRBD1 (6 bases). The CDR3 covers 13 residues. Germline V gene sequence: CDR1 MNHNY, CDR2 SVGAGI (reference sequence). V dropped 4 bases and J dropped 5 bases, with 9 bases sitting between them. The CDR3 coding sequence is TGTGCCAGCAGTTCCCACAGGGATCAGCCCCAGCATTTT. Translation gives CASSSHRDQPQHF.

The chain is built from TRBV7-2 and TRBJ2-5; 7 bases map to TRBD2. This CDR3 has 16 residues. CDR1 SGHTA and CDR2 FQGNSA come from the germline V gene. After removal of 5 bases from V and 5 bases from J, the junction contained 14 bases not matched to a gene. In DNA, the CDR3 is TGTGCCAGCAGCAGTACGGGAGGAGCGCCCCGGGAGACCCAGTACTTC. Amino acids: CASSSTGGAPRETQYF.

The chain is built from TRBV10-3 and TRBJ1-1; 8 nucleotides line up with TRBD1. J gave up 0 bases and V 0 bases, and 9 bases lay outside the gene matches. There are 18 residues in the CDR3. CDR1 is ENHRY and CDR2 is SYGVKD in the germline V gene. The CDR3 nucleotides read TGTGCCATCAGTGAGTCGATAGGGACAGGCACCATGAACACTGAAGCTTTCTTT. Its translation is CAISESIGTGTMNTEAFF.

This clone was seen only once. The chain carries TRBV5-1 and TRBJ2-5; 9 positions agree with TRBD2. Germline values: CDR1 SGHRS, CDR2 YFSETQ. Losses at the gene ends were 4 bases for V and 1 base for J; bases not matched to a gene: 8. The CDR3 contains 16 residues. This chain's CDR3 is CASSPELAGPQETQYF. The CDR3 nucleotides are TGCGCCAGCAGCCCGGAGCTAGCGGGGCCCCAAGAGACCCAGTACTTC. Full variable domain (rest looked up from reference TRBV5-1 and TRBJ2-5): KAGVTQTPRYLIKTRGQQVTLSCSPISGHRSVSWYQQTPGQGLQFLFEYFSETQRNKGNFPGRFSGRQFSNSRSEMNVSTLELGDSALYLCASSPELAGPQETQYFGPGTRLLVL.

The chain carries TRBV7-3 and TRBJ2-1; no reliable D call. There are 13 residues in the CDR3. V lost 5 bases and J 6 bases, leaving 11 bases between the germline ends. Germline CDR1 SGHTA, CDR2 FQGTGA. CDR3 coding DNA: TGTGCCAGCAGCCCCAATTCAATCAATGAGCAGTTCTTC. It translates to CASSPNSINEQFF.

The V and J genes are TRBV7-3 and TRBJ2-5; 9 nucleotides align to TRBD2. Germline lookup yields CDR1 SGHTA and CDR2 FQGTGA. The CDR3 sequence is 17 residues long. V lost 1 base, J lost 5 bases, and 11 bases stayed unmatched. The CDR3 reads CASSLSGRGGREETQYF. The CDR3 DNA sequence: TGTGCCAGCAGCTTAAGTGGGCGGGGGGGCAGAGAGGAGACCCAGTACTTC.

This clone was seen only once. The J gene is TRBJ2-1, the V gene TRBV4-1; TRBD1 matches at 7 bases. Trimming at V came to 2 bases and at J to 4 bases, leaving 5 bases not matched to a gene. The CDR3 is 15 amino acids. Per germline, CDR1 MGHRA and CDR2 YSYEKL. CDR3 DNA: TGCGCCAGCAGCCAAACCGGGACAGTTTACAATGAGCAGTTCTTC. This gives the protein CASSQTGTVYNEQFF.

The chain combines TRBV5-6 with TRBJ2-2; D may be TRBD2 (5 bases). CDR1 and CDR2 (germline): SGHDT, YYEEEE. V lost 4 bases, J lost 4 bases, and 11 bases lay in between. This CDR3 has 14 amino acids. The CDR3 spells CASSIDGVTGELFF. The CDR3 DNA reads as TGTGCCAGCAGCATCGACGGGGTCACCGGGGAGCTGTTTTTT.

The V call is TRBV5-5, the J call TRBJ2-3; tentatively, D is TRBD2 (6 bases). Germline-derived CDR1 and CDR2 are SGHKS and YYEKEE (reference sequence). This CDR3 region has 14 residues. Trimming left V 7 bases short and J 2 bases short, with 14 bases between. The CDR3 sequence is CASHRGLITDTQYF. As DNA, the CDR3 is TGTGCCAGCCATCGGGGGTTGATCACAGATACGCAGTATTTT.

In its sample, this clone was seen a few times. CDR3 loop: CASTQRESSEAFF. CDR3 in DNA: TGTGCCAGTACTCAGCGGGAGTCCTCTGAAGCTTTCTTT. The chain couples TRBV19 to TRBJ1-1; D is unresolved. Germline lookup yields CDR1 LNHDA and CDR2 SQIVND (reference sequence). V was shortened by 7 bases and J by 6 bases, with 15 bases between the two germline ends. CDR3 length: 13 amino acids. Looking up the rest from reference TRBV19 and TRBJ1-1 gives the full variable domain: DGGITQSPKYLFRKEGQNVTLSCEQNLNHDAMYWYRQDPGQGLRLIYYSQIVNDFQKGDIAEGYSVSREKKESFPLTVTSAQKNPTAFYLCASTQRESSEAFFGQGTRLTVV.

The V gene is TRBV13, the J gene TRBJ2-5, with TRBD2 as a possible D gene (7 bases). The end of the DNA is better explained by TRBJ2-7, so the J call may be wrong. CDR1 and CDR2 (germline): PRHDT, FYEKMQ (reference sequence). The CDR3 has 16 residues. The CDR3 region is CASSLGGGAGTYEQYF. The CDR3 DNA sequence: TGTGCCAGCAGCTTAGGTGGGGGGGCTGGGACCTACGAGCAGTACTTC.

There are a few counts of this clone. The chain links TRBV4-3 to TRBJ1-5, with D unclear. V was shortened by 2 bases and J by 3 bases, with 8 bases between the two germline ends. The CDR3 has 14 residues. Germline assignment: CDR1 LGHNA and CDR2 YSLEER. The CDR3 is CASSQSGNNQPQHF. The CDR3 DNA follows: TGCGCCAGCAGCCAATCAGGAAACAATCAGCCCCAGCATTTT.

This chain links TRBV27 with TRBJ2-5; D unresolved. CDR1 MNHEY and CDR2 SMNVEV come from the germline V gene (reference sequence). CDR3 size: 11 residues. V lost 3 bases and J lost 3, with 2 bases in between. The CDR3 nucleotides read TGTGCCAGCAGTTTTAAAGAGACCCAGTACTTC. It yields the protein CASSFKETQYF.